This TCR beta chain was documented in a study of cytomegalovirus exposure and HLA in healthy donors. V was trimmed by 4 bases and J by 6 bases, leaving 12 bases between them. The CDR3 extends over 13 amino acids. Looked up from germline, CDR1 is SGDLS and CDR2 is YYNGEE. Assay used: immunoSEQ multiplex PCR; TCRdb lists only in-frame clones, some missing. This sample has hundreds of thousands of clones, with roughly 87% found just once. The V call is TRBV9, the J call TRBJ2-3; unclear D gene. Input material: PBMCs. This sequence was found in a young man in good health and CMV-seropositive. The CDR3 loop is CASSYDISDTQYF. The CDR3 bases are TGTGCCAGCAGCTACGACATCTCCGATACGCAGTATTTT.